This TCR beta chain was sequenced for a study of coeliac disease. The study's findings and limits: Published gliadin-specific TRB sequences appeared in about 55% of the 18 coeliac samples, 1 of 6 controls. Active celiac intraepithelial and lamina propria samples had lower TRB and TRG clonality than control samples.

Between the trimmed V and J ends, which lost 8 bases and 7 bases, there was a span of 12 bases. In germline, CDR1 is MNHNY, CDR2 SVGAGI (reference sequence). The CDR3 is 12 amino acids. The protocol was immunoSEQ multiplex PCR, while the TCRdb copy is restricted to in-frame clones and leaves out a portion. In the table there are a few thousand clones, nearly 65% of which are singletons. With regard to this clone: Its antigen is not identified.

Sequencing used lymphocytes from the gut lamina propria. This chain connects TRBV6-6 to TRBJ2-1; D is unresolved. The TCR was taken from a woman in her 50s without celiac disease. The DNA of the CDR3 is TGTGCCAGCGCCCCAGGAAGGAATGAGCAGTTCTTC. Its protein is CASAPGRNEQFF.